This T cell receptor beta chain was captured by sequencing in a study of blood T cell repertoires in COVID-19. Per the authors' pipeline: By means of reference gene primer amplification, nucleated cell counts were estimated. Using immunoSEQ multiplex PCR, the repertoire was profiled, and TCRdb retains in-frame clones only, with some absent. The DNA gave D and trimming, while V, J and clone size come from that table. The profile covers 300,000 to 400,000 clones, with around 83% appearing a single time and around 3% taken by the ten largest. CDR3 length: 14 residues. Sequenced input: peripheral blood. The sequence was collected from a man aged 25-40 years with active or convalescent COVID-19. V usage is TRBV21-1 and J usage is TRBJ1-2; the D segment call TRBD1 is taken from the table without a DNA check. TRBV21-1 constitutes a pseudogene. CDR3 in amino acids: CASSRLTVNYGYTF. As DNA, the CDR3 is TGTGCCAGCAGCAGGTTGACAGTTAACTATGGCTACACCTTC.